The rows below give T cell receptor beta chains drawn from one sample of a study of Tregs in tolerant kidney transplant recipients. Sequencing was performed with immunoSEQ multiplex PCR; in TCRdb, only in-frame clones are kept and a portion is missing. The data show about 69,000 clones, 85% to 90% seen once. Sequenced here: CD4+ T cells from blood, sampled before the transplant. The receptors were gathered from a human donor who received a combined kidney and bone marrow transplant. Each CDR3 is given with its conserved first and last residue. The order of the fields is J gene, clone size, V gene, CDR3 protein. The size field is filled for only some rows; it gives once, few, many or a size class.

TRBJ1-5,few,TRBV18,CASSPSAGSNQPQHF
TRBJ2-7,NA,TRBV9,CASSVDPLPLAGVNEQYF
TRBJ1-4,NA,TRBV28,CASSSPTGNNEKLFF
TRBJ1-2,NA,TRBV6-5,CASLAGTGANYGYTF
TRBJ2-7,NA,TRBV7-2,CASSKEAAREQYF
TRBJ2-2,NA,TRBV5-5,CASSLLAGDGTGELFF
TRBJ2-7,NA,TRBV28,CASSPGTFSYEQYF
TRBJ2-1,NA,TRBV5-1,CASSPAVVNEQFF
TRBJ2-7,once,TRBV7-9,CASSSRAGDSYEQYF
TRBJ2-4,once,TRBV27,CASSPRRGDKNIQYF
TRBJ1-2,few,TRBV28,CASRADSRGSGYGYTF
TRBJ1-2,few,TRBV10-3,CAISRTGENGYTF
TRBJ2-1,NA,TRBV9,CASSVDSISYNEQFF
TRBJ1-2,once,TRBV5-1,CASSVAAGSDYGYTF
TRBJ2-1,NA,TRBV6-5,CASSYGTGSIQFF
TRBJ1-5,NA,TRBV5-6,CASSLATGGNSNQPQHF
TRBJ2-3,NA,TRBV9,CASSVGHGTGTDTQYF
TRBJ2-3,NA,TRBV6-5,CASSPGQGILDTQYF
TRBJ1-1,NA,TRBV30,CAWSTGGSLNTEAFF
TRBJ1-1,NA,TRBV18,CASSPEANTEAFF
TRBJ2-1,NA,TRBV7-2,CASSFGSSGSIFFF
TRBJ2-2,NA,TRBV7-6,CASSPGQGGTGELFF
TRBJ2-1,NA,TRBV7-9,CASSLNRLAAGGYNEQFF
TRBJ2-1,once,TRBV2,CASSPGDWSYNEQFF
TRBJ2-5,NA,TRBV11-2,CASSLGRGRETQYF
TRBJ2-1,NA,TRBV7-8,CASSLAGADEQFF
TRBJ2-3,NA,TRBV29-1,CSVALGIRTDTQYF
TRBJ2-3,NA,TRBV19,CASSTSRESNTQYF
TRBJ2-7,NA,TRBV6-5,CASSAIESSYEQYF
TRBJ1-5,NA,TRBV5-1,CASSLTGQTNQPQHF
TRBJ2-3,NA,TRBV18,CASSPGQVTDTQYF
TRBJ1-4,NA,TRBV7-2,CASSPGGSPNEKLFF
TRBJ2-7,NA,TRBV6-5,CASSYGTGGLYEQYF
TRBJ1-3,NA,TRBV11-2,CASSLDVPGAGNTIYF